The entry below gives a single T cell receptor beta chain sequence along with its context. This record comes from a study of blood T cell repertoires in COVID-19. Clones were sequenced by immunoSEQ multiplex PCR, and TCRdb holds only the in-frame ones, with some missing. The sample carries approximately 290,000 clones, roughly 84% recorded once. This CDR3 contains 15 residues. With 4 bases clipped from V and 6 bases from J, the junction kept 4 bases outside the gene matches. Looked up from germline, CDR1 is LGHDT and CDR2 is YNNKEL (reference sequence). Sample: peripheral blood. The receptor comes from a human donor with COVID-19, enrolled during active disease. The donor label of this sample is uncertain. The chain joins TRBV3-1 (or the pseudogene TRBV3-2) to TRBJ2-1; 12 bases match TRBD2. The CDR3 loop is CASSLRLAGANEQFF. The CDR3 DNA reads TGTGCCAGCAGCCTACGACTAGCGGGAGCCAATGAGCAGTTCTTC.